These 11 T cell receptor beta chains were sequenced from one sample in a study of blood T cell repertoires in COVID-19. Generated by immunoSEQ multiplex PCR, the TCRdb table keeps only in-frame clones and is missing some. Among nearly 45,000 clones listed, 80% to 90% were seen once. Sequencing was performed on peripheral blood. The receptors were gathered from a middle-aged man with COVID-19, enrolled during active disease.

The V gene is TRBV24-1, the J gene TRBJ1-5; a weak D match, TRBD1 (6 bases). Germline V gives CDR1 KGHDR, CDR2 SFDVKD. CDR3 length equals 16 residues. The germline V and J ends were trimmed by 5 bases and 0 bases, with 13 bases remaining between them. CDR3 DNA sequence: TGTGCCACCAGTGTTGAGGGGGTAACTAGCAATCAGCCCCAGCATTTT. This sequence encodes CATSVEGVTSNQPQHF.

The V call is TRBV19, the J call TRBJ2-5; TRBD2 might be the D (7 bases). This CDR3 has 15 residues. The germline CDR1 and CDR2 sequences are LNHDA and SQIVND (reference sequence). The ends were cut back, 5 bases at V and 4 bases at J, with 17 bases in the middle. In nucleotides, the CDR3 is TGTGCCAGTAGTCCCGGGGGGCAGTCCCCAGAGACCCAGTACTTC. Amino acids: CASSPGGQSPETQYF. The whole variable domain, remainder taken from reference TRBV19 and TRBJ2-5, is DGGITQSPKYLFRKEGQNVTLSCEQNLNHDAMYWYRQDPGQGLRLIYYSQIVNDFQKGDIAEGYSVSREKKESFPLTVTSAQKNPTAFYLCASSPGGQSPETQYFGPGTRLLVL.

The chain carries TRBV6-5 and TRBJ1-2, with 8 bases that match TRBD1. V shed 11 bases and J 0 bases; nucleotides not matched to a gene: 11. The CDR3 loop spans 15 amino acids. Germline assignment: CDR1 MNHEY and CDR2 SVGAGI. The CDR3 DNA is TGTGCCGGGGGGGGGACAGGTCGTACTAACTATGGCTACACCTTC. It translates to CAGGGTGRTNYGYTF.

The chain joins TRBV2 to TRBJ2-7; possibly TRBD2 for D (6 bases). The CDR3 loop spans 11 amino acids. The V end lost 10 bases, the J end lost 4 bases, and 11 bases lay between the germline ends. Looked up from germline, CDR1 is SNHLY and CDR2 is FYNNEI. CDR3 coding DNA: TGTGCCATGCGGAGGGGATACGAGCAGTACTTC. It is translated as CAMRRGYEQYF.

CDR3 sequence reads: CASSLPRDYGYTF. CDR3 coding DNA: TGTGCCAGCAGCCTTCCCCGCGACTATGGCTACACCTTC. The genes are TRBV9 and TRBJ1-2; D unclear. The CDR3 runs 13 residues. V dropped 4 bases and J dropped 3 bases, with 10 bases sitting between them. The V gene's germline CDR1 is SGDLS and CDR2 YYNGEE.

The J gene is TRBJ2-5, the V gene TRBV11-1, with 11 bases fitting TRBD2. Germline lookup yields CDR1 SGHAT and CDR2 FQDESV (reference sequence). The CDR3 has 15 residues. After removal of 5 bases from V and 5 bases from J, the junction contained 7 bases not matched to a gene. Here the CDR3 reads CASSKLAGVAETQYF. The CDR3 bases are TGTGCCAGCAGCAAACTAGCGGGAGTAGCGGAGACCCAGTACTTC.

The rearrangement links TRBV10-3 to TRBJ2-3; 7 nucleotides align to TRBD1. The V gene's germline CDR1 is ENHRY and CDR2 SYGVKD. Losses at the gene ends were 11 bases for V and 2 bases for J; bases not matched to a gene: 7. This CDR3 is 13 amino acids long. The CDR3: CAVRGQNTDTQYF. The CDR3 DNA reads as TGTGCCGTAAGGGGACAGAACACAGATACGCAGTATTTT.

The chain uses TRBV10-3 and TRBJ2-5, with TRBD2 matching over 9 bases. V shed 0 bases and J 4 bases; nucleotides not matched to a gene: 3. Per the germline V gene, CDR1 is ENHRY and CDR2 is SYGVKD. This CDR3 is 15 amino acids long. The CDR3 DNA is TGTGCCATCAGTGAGTCAGCGGGGGGCGTAGAGACCCAGTACTTC. The encoded protein is CAISESAGGVETQYF.

This clone showed up just a few times. The V gene is TRBV19, the J gene TRBJ2-5; the match to TRBD1 covers 7 bases. Trimming cost V 5 bases and J 1 base; bases outside gene matches: 4. The germline V gene encodes CDR1 LNHDA and CDR2 SQIVND (reference sequence). The CDR3 runs 14 residues. DNA for the CDR3: TGTGCCAGTAGTTCAACAGGGGTCCAAGAGACCCAGTACTTC. This sequence encodes CASSSTGVQETQYF.

CDR3 loop: CASKTGIYEQYF. DNA of the CDR3: TGTGCCAGCAAGACAGGCATCTACGAGCAGTACTTC. This chain links TRBV6-5 with TRBJ2-7; possibly TRBD1 for D (6 bases). Germline V gives CDR1 MNHEY, CDR2 SVGAGI. The CDR3 covers 12 residues. The V end was cut by 7 bases, the J end by 3 bases, with 10 bases between.

This chain links TRBV6-5 with TRBJ2-7; TRBD2 is a possible D gene (6 bases). Germline V lookup: CDR1 MNHEY, CDR2 SVGAGI. Trimming shortened V by 5 bases and J by 1 base, and 15 bases separated the two germline ends. There are 15 residues in the CDR3. CDR3 sequence: CASSTSPGASYEQYF. As DNA, the CDR3 is TGTGCCAGCAGTACTTCTCCGGGAGCTTCCTACGAGCAGTACTTC.